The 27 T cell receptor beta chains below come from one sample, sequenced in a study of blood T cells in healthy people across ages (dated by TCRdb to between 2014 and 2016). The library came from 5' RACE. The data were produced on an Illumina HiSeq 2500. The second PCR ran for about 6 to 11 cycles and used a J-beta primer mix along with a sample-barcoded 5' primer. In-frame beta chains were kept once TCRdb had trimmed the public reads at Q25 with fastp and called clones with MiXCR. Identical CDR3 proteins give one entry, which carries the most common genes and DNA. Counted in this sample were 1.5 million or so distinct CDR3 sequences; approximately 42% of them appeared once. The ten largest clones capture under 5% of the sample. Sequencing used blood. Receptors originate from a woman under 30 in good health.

The CDR3 loop is CSARAVTNETQYF. The CDR3 DNA reads as TGCAGTGCTAGAGCGGTAACGAATGAGACCCAGTACTTC. The chain uses TRBV20-1 and TRBJ2-5; D unresolved. This CDR3 has 13 residues. The V and J ends lost 1 base and 5 bases respectively, with 11 bases between them. Germline loops: CDR1 DFQATT, CDR2 SNEGSKA (reference sequence).

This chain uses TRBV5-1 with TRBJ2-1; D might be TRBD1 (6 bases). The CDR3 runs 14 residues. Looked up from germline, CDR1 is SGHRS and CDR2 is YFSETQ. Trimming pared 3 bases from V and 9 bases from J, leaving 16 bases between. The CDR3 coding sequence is TGCGCCAGCAGCTGGGACAACCCCCAGACTGAGCAGTTCTTC. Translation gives CASSWDNPQTEQFF.

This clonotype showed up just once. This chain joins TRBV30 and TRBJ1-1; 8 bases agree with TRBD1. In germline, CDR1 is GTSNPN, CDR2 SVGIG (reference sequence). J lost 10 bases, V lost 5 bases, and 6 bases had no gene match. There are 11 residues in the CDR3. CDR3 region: CAWARDRGAFF. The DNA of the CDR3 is TGTGCCTGGGCAAGAGACAGGGGAGCTTTCTTT.

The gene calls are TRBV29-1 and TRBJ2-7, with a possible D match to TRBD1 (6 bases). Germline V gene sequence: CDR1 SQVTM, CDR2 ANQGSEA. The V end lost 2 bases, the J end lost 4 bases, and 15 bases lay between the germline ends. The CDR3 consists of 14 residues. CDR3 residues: CSVEYRDEGYEQYF. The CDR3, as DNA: TGCAGCGTTGAATACAGGGACGAAGGTTACGAGCAGTACTTC.

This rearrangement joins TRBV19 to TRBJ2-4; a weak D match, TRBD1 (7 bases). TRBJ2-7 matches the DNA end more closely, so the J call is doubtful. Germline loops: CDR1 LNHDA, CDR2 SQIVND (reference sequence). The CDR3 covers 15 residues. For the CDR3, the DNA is TGTGCCAGTAGTAACCCCCAGGGGGGCCCATACGAGCAGTACTTC. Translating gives CASSNPQGGPYEQYF.

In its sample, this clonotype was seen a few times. Written as DNA, the CDR3 is TGTGCCAGCAGTTACGCTAGCGGGACACCCAACTACAATGAGCAGTTCTTC. Protein product: CASSYASGTPNYNEQFF. The V gene is TRBV6-2 or TRBV6-3, the J gene TRBJ2-1, with 9 bases identical to TRBD2. V was pared by 2 bases and J by 3 bases, with 8 bases of the junction left unmatched. CDR1 MNHEY and CDR2 SVGEGT come from the germline V gene. This CDR3 comprises 17 residues.

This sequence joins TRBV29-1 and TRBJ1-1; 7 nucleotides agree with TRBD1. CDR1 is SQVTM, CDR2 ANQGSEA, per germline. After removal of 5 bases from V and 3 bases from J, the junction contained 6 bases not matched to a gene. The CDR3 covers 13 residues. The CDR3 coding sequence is TGCAGCGTTACTGACAGGGCCGACACTGAAGCTTTCTTT. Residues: CSVTDRADTEAFF.

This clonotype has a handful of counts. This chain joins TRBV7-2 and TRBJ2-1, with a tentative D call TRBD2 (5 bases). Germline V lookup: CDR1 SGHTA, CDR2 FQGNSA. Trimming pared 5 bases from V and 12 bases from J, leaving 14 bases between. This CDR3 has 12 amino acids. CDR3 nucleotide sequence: TGTGCCAGCAGCCCCCGGCGGGCAGGGCAGTTCTTC. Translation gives CASSPRRAGQFF.

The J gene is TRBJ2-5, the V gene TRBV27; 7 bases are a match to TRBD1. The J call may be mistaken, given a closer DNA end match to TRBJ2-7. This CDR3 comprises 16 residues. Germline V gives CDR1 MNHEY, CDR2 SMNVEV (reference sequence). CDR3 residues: CASSLLSGDSLHEQYF. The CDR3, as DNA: TGTGCCAGCAGTTTATTAAGTGGGGACAGTCTCCACGAGCAGTACTTC.

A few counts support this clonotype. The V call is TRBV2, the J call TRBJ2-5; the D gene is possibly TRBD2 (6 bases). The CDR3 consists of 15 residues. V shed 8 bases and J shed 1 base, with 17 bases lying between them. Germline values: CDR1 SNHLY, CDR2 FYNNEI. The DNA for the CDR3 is TGTGCCAGCTGGAGGGGACCTCACCCCCAAGAGACCCAGTACTTC. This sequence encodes CASWRGPHPQETQYF.

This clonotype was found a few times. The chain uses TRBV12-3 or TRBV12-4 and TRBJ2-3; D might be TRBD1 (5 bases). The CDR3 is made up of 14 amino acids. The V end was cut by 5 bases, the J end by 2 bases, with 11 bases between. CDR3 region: CASSPRQNTDTQYF. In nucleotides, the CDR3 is TGTGCCAGCAGTCCCAGACAGAACACAGATACGCAGTATTTT.

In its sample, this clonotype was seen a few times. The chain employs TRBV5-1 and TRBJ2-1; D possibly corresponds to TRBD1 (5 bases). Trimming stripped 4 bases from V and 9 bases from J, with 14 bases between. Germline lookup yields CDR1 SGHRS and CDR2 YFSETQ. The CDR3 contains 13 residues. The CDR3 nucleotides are TGCGCCAGCAGCCTAACCAGGGATGGTGAGCAGTTCTTC. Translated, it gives CASSLTRDGEQFF.

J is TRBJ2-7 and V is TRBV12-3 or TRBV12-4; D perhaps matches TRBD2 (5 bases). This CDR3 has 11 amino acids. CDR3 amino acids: CASGGLYEQYF. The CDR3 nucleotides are TGTGCGTCAGGAGGCTTATACGAGCAGTACTTC.

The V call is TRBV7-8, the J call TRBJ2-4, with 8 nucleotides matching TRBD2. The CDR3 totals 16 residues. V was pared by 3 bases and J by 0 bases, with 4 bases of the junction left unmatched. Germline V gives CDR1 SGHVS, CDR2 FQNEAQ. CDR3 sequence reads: CASSFTSGLAKNIQYF. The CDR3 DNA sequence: TGTGCCAGCAGCTTCACTAGCGGCCTAGCCAAAAACATTCAGTACTTC.

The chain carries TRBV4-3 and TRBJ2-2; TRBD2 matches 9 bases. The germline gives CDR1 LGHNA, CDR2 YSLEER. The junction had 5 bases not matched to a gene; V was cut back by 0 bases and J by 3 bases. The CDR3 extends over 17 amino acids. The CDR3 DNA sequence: TGCGCCAGCAGCCAAGATGTACTAGCGGGTTACACCGGGGAGCTGTTTTTT. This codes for CASSQDVLAGYTGELFF.

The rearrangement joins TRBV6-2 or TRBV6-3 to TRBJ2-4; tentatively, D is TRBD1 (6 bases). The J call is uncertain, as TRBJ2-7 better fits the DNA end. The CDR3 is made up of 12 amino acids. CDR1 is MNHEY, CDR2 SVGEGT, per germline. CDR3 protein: CASADRTYEQYF. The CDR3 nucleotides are TGTGCCAGCGCCGACAGGACCTACGAGCAGTACTTC.

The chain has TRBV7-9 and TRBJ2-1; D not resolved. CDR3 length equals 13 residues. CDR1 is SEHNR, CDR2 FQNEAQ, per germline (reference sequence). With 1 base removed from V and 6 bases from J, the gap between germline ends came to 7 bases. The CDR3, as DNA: TGTGCCAGCAGCTTAGACTCTTTCAATGAGCAGTTCTTC. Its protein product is CASSLDSFNEQFF. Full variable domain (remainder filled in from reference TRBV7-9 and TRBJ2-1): DTGVSQNPRHKITKRGQNVTFRCDPISEHNRLYWYRQTLGQGPEFLTYFQNEAQLEKSRLLSDRFSAERPKGSFSTLEIQRTEQGDSAMYLCASSLDSFNEQFFGPGTRLTVL.

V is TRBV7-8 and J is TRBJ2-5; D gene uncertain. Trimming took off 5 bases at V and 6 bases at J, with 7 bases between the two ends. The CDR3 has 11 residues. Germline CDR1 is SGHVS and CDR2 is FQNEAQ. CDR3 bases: TGTGCCAGCAGCACGGGTCAGACCCAGTACTTC. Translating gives CASSTGQTQYF.

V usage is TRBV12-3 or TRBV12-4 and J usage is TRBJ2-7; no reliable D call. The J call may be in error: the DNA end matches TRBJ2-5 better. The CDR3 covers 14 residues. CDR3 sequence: CASSLRAYQETQYF. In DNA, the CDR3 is TGTGCCAGCAGTTTACGGGCGTACCAAGAGACCCAGTACTTC.

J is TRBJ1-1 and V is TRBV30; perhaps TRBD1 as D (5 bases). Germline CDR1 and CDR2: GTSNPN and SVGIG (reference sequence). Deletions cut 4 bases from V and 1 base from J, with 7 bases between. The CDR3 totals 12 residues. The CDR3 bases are TGTGCCTGGAACGGACAGAACACTGAAGCTTTCTTT. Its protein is CAWNGQNTEAFF.

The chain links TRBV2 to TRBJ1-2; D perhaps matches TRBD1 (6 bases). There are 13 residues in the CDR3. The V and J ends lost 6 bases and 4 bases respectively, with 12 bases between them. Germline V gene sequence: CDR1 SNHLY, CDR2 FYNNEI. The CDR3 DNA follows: TGTGCCAGCAGGGGGGGGACACCCTATGGCTACACCTTC. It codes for CASRGGTPYGYTF.

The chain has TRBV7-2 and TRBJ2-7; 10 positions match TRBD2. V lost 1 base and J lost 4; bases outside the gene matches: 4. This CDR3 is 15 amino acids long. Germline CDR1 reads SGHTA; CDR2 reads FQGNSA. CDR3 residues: CASSLESSGSYEQYF. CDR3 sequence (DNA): TGTGCCAGCAGCTTAGAGTCTAGCGGGAGTTACGAGCAGTACTTC. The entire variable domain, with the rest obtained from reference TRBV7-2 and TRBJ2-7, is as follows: GAGVSQSPSNKVTEKGKDVELRCDPISGHTALYWYRQSLGQGLEFLIYFQGNSAPDKSGLPSDRFSAERTGGSVSTLTIQRTQQEDSAVYLCASSLESSGSYEQYFGPGTRLTVT.

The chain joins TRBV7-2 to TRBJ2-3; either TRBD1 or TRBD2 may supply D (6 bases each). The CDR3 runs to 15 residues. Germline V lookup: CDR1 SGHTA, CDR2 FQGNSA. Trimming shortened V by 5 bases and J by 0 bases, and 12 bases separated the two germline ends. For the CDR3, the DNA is TGTGCCAGCAGCAGTGGGGGGCGGAGCACAGATACGCAGTATTTT. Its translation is CASSSGGRSTDTQYF.

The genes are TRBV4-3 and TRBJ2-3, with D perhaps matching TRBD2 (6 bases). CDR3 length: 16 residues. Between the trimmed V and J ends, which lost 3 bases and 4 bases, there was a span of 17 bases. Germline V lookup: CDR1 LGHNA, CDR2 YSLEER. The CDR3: CASSQGLVHSADTQYF. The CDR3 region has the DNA TGCGCCAGCAGCCAGGGACTTGTTCATTCGGCAGATACGCAGTATTTT.

The CDR3 DNA reads TGCGCCAGCAGCCAAGATAGGGTAATAAATCAGCCCCAGCATTTT. Protein product: CASSQDRVINQPQHF. The chain carries TRBV4-3 and TRBJ1-5; D unclear. The germline gives CDR1 LGHNA, CDR2 YSLEER. There are 15 residues in the CDR3. V was clipped by 0 bases and J by 4 bases, with 10 bases between them.

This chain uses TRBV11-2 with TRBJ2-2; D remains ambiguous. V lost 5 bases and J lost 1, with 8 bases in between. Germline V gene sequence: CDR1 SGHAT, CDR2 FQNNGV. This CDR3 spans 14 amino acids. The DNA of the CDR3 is TGTGCCAGCAGCCTCACTTGGAACACCGGGGAGCTGTTTTTT. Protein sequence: CASSLTWNTGELFF.

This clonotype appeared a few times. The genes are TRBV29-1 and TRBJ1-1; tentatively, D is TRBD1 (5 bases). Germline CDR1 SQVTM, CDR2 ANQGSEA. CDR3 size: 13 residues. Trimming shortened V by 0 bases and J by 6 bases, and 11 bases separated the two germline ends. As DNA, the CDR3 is TGCAGCGTTGAAGACAGGGCATATGCTGAAGCTTTCTTT. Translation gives CSVEDRAYAEAFF. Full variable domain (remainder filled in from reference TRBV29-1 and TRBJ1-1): SAVISQKPSRDICQRGTSLTIQCQVDSQVTMMFWYRQQPGQSLTLIATANQGSEATYESGFVIDKFPISRPNLTFSTLTVSNMSPEDSSIYLCSVEDRAYAEAFFGQGTRLTVV.